The clone carrying this T cell receptor (beta chain) showed up just a few times. The data originate from a study of cytomegalovirus exposure and HLA in healthy donors. The V gene's germline CDR1 is LGHNT and CDR2 FRNRAP. Trimming pared 2 bases from V and 0 bases from J, leaving 13 bases between. The CDR3 loop spans 17 amino acids. The PCR had 60 Vbeta and 13 Jbeta primers. Some clones are missing from TCRdb's copy, which holds only in-frame ones; the method was immunoSEQ multiplex PCR. The table lists approximately 150,000 clones, 76% of them singletons, with 2.5% to 3.5% in the top ten. The receptor's source is a male donor in good health and CMV-seronegative. The J gene is TRBJ1-4, the V gene TRBV12-5; TRBD1 is a possible D gene (5 bases). The material sequenced was PBMCs. The DNA for the CDR3 is TGTGCTAGTGGTTTGTTACTTACAGGTGCAACTAATGAAAAACTGTTTTTT. It translates to CASGLLLTGATNEKLFF.